A selection of T cell receptor beta chains follows, all from one sample in a study of glioma-infiltrating T cells. TCRdb reprocessed the multiplex PCR reads with MiXCR, giving one entry per CDR3 protein. The sample contains about 130,000 distinct CDR3 sequences, roughly 24% of which appear only once. The specimen was glioma tissue, nonneoplastic brain tissue, or PBMCs (not recorded which). The source is a human donor with low-grade glioma or glioblastoma, undergoing nonglioma brain surgery, or in good health (not recorded which). The CDR3 runs from the conserved cysteine through the conserved F or W. Fields, in order: clone size, CDR3 length, D gene, J gene, V gene, CDR3 protein, CDR3 DNA. A D gene is named only where the DNA matches it firmly. For some rows the clone size is stated as once, few or many, or as a class when expanded; others skip it.

size: many; length: 14; D: TRBD2; J: TRBJ2-5; V: TRBV7-2; CDR3: CASSSLGRTQTQYF; DNA: TGTGCCAGCAGCTCGCTCGGGAGGACGCAGACCCAGTACTTC
size: NA; length: 15; D: NA; J: TRBJ2-1; V: TRBV14; CDR3: CASSQTRCSYNEQFF; DNA: TGTGCCAGCAGCCAGACCCGGTGCTCCTACAATGAGCAGTTCTTC
size: many; length: 15; D: NA; J: TRBJ2-7; V: TRBV28; CDR3: CASSLPQAGRYEQYF; DNA: TGTGCCAGCAGTTTACCCCAGGCGGGCCGCTACGAGCAGTACTTC
size: many; length: 13; D: NA; J: TRBJ2-5; V: TRBV7-9; CDR3: CASRAGGQETQYF; DNA: TGTGCCAGCCGAGCTGGGGGCCAAGAGACCCAGTACTTC
size: many; length: 15; D: NA; J: TRBJ2-4; V: TRBV2; CDR3: CASSGGAWGLDIQYF; DNA: TGTGCCAGCAGTGGGGGAGCTTGGGGTCTGGACATTCAGTACTTC
size: many; length: 11; D: NA; J: TRBJ1-6; V: TRBV28; CDR3: CASSGNSPLHF; DNA: TGTGCCAGCAGTGGCAATTCACCCCTCCACTTT
size: many; length: 15; D: NA; J: TRBJ1-5; V: TRBV6-1; CDR3: CASSEVVVGHQPQHF; DNA: TGTGCCAGCAGTGAAGTAGTAGTAGGTCACCAGCCCCAGCATTTT
size: many; length: 13; D: NA; J: TRBJ2-7; V: TRBV4-1; CDR3: CASSQGRSYEQYF; DNA: TGCGCCAGCAGCCAGGGCAGAAGCTACGAGCAGTACTTC
size: many; length: 16; D: TRBD2; J: TRBJ2-3; V: TRBV7-2; CDR3: CASSSRTSGRADTQYF; DNA: TGTGCCAGCAGCTCCAGGACTAGCGGGAGGGCAGATACGCAGTATTTT
size: many; length: 17; D: NA; J: TRBJ1-6; V: TRBV20-1; CDR3: CSARDRSPPAGFSPLHF; DNA: TGCAGTGCTAGAGATCGATCCCCCCCGGCAGGCTTTTCACCCCTCCACTTT
size: NA; length: 14; D: NA; J: TRBJ2-5; V: TRBV20-1; CDR3: CSATAGQGGETQYF; DNA: TGCAGTGCTACCGCAGGGCAGGGGGGAGAGACCCAGTACTTC